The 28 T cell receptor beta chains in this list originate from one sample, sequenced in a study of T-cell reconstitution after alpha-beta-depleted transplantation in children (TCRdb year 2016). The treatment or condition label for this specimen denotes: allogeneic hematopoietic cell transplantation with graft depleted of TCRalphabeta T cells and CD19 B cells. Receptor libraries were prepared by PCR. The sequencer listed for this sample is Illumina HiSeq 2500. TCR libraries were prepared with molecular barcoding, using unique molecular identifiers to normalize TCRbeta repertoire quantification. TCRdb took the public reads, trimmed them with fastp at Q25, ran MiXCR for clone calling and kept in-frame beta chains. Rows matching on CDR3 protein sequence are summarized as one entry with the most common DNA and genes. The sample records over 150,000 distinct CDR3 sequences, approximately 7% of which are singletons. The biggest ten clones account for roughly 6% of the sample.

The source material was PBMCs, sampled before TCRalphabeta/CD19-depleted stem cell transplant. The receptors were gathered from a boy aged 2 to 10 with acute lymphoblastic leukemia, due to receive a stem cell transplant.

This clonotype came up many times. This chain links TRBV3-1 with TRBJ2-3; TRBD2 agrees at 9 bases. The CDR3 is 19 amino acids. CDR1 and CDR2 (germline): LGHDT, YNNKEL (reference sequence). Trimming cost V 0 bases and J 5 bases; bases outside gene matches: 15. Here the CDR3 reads CASSQDNSGGHQLGDTQYF. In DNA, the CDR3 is TGTGCCAGCAGCCAAGACAATAGCGGGGGCCACCAATTAGGAGATACGCAGTATTTT.

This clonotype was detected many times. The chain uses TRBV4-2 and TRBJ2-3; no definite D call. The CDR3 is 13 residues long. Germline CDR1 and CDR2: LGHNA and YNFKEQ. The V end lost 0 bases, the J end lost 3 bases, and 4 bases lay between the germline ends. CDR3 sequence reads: CASSQEGTDTQYF. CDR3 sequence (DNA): TGTGCCAGCAGCCAAGAGGGAACAGATACGCAGTATTTT.

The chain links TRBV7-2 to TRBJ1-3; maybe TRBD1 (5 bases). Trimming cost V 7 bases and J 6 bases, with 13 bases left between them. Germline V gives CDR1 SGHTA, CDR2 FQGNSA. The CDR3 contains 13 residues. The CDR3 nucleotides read TGTGCCAGCATCCCGGGGCGGGTAAACACCATATATTTT. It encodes CASIPGRVNTIYF.

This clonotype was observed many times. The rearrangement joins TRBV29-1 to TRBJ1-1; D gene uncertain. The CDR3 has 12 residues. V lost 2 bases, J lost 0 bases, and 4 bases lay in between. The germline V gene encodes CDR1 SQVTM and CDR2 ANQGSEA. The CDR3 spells CSVELLNTEAFF. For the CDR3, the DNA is TGCAGCGTTGAACTTTTGAACACTGAAGCTTTCTTT.

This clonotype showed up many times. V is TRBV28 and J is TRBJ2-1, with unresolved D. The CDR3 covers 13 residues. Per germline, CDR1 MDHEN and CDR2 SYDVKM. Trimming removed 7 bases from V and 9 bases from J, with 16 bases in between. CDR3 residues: CASTTLGVAEQFF. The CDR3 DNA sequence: TGTGCCAGCACCACCCTTGGCGTCGCTGAGCAGTTCTTC.

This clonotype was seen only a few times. CDR3 protein: CASSLGGLTTYEQYF. DNA for the CDR3: TGCGCCAGCAGCTTGGGCGGATTAACAACCTACGAGCAGTACTTC. The gene calls are TRBV5-1 and TRBJ2-7; D gene ambiguous. This CDR3 comprises 15 residues. Germline-derived CDR1 and CDR2 are SGHRS and YFSETQ. V was cut by 0 bases and J by 2 bases, with 12 bases left in between.

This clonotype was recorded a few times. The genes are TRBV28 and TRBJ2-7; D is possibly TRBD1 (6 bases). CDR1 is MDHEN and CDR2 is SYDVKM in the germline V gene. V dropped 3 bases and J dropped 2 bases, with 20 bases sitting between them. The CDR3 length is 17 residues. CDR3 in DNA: TGTGCCAGCAGTTTTCCCGGTTGGGGGCGAAATGCCTACGAGCAGTACTTC. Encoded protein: CASSFPGWGRNAYEQYF.

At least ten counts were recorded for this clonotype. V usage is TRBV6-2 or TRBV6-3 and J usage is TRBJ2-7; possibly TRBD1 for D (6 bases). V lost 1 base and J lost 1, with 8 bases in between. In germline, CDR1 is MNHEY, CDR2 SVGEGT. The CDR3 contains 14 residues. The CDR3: CASSYFGQSYEQYF. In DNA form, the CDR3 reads TGTGCCAGCAGTTACTTCGGACAGTCCTACGAGCAGTACTTC.

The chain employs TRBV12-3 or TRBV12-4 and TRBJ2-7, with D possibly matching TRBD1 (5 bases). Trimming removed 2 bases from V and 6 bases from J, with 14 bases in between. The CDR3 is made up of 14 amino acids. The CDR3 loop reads CASSLLGRVGEQYF. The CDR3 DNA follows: TGTGCCAGCAGTTTACTGGGCAGGGTGGGCGAGCAGTACTTC.

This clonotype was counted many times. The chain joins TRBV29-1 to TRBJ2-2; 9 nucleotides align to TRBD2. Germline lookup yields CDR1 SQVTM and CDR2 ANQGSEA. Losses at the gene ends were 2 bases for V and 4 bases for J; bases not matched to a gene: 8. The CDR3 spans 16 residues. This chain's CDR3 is CSVESALAGITGELFF. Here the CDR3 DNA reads TGCAGCGTTGAAAGCGCTCTAGCGGGGATCACCGGGGAGCTGTTTTTT.

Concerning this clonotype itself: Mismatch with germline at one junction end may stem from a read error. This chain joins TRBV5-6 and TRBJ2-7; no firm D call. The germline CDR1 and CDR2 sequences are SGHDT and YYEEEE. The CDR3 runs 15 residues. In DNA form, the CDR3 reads TGTGCCTGCAGCTTGGATGATACTCGGCCCTACGAGCAGTACTTC. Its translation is CACSLDDTRPYEQYF.

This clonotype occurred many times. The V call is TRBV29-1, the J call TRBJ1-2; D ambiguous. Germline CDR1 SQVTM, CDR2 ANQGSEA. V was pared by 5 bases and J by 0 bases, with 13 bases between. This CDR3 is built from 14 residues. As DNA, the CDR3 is TGCAGCGTTTGGGTGACGGCACCTAACTATGGCTACACCTTC. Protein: CSVWVTAPNYGYTF. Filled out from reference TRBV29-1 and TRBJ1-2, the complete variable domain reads SAVISQKPSRDICQRGTSLTIQCQVDSQVTMMFWYRQQPGQSLTLIATANQGSEATYESGFVIDKFPISRPNLTFSTLTVSNMSPEDSSIYLCSVWVTAPNYGYTFGSGTRLTVV.

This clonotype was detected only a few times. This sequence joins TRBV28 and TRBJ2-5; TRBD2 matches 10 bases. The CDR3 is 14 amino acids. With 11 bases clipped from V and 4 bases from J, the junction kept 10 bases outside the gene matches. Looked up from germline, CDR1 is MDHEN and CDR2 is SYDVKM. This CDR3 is CASSGSGEGETQYF. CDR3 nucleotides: TGTGCCTCTAGCGGGAGTGGTGAAGGAGAGACCCAGTACTTC.

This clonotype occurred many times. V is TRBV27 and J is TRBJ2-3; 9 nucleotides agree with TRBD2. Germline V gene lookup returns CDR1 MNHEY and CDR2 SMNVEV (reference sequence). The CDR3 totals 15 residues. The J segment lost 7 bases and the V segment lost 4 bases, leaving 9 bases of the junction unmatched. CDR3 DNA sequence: TGTGCCAGCAGTTCTCGCGGGGGGGCCTTGAATACGCAGTATTTT. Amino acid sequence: CASSSRGGALNTQYF.

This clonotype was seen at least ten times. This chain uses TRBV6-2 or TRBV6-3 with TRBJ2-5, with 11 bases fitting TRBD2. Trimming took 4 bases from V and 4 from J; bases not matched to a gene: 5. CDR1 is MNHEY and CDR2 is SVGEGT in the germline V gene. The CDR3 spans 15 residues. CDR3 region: CASSSFTSGRETQYF. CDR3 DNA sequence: TGTGCCAGCAGTTCTTTTACTAGCGGGAGAGAGACCCAGTACTTC.

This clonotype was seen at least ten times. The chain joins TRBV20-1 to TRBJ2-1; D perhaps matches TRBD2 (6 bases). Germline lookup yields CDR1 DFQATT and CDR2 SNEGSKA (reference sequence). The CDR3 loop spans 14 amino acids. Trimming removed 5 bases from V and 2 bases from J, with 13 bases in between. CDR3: CSAPARRAYNEQFF. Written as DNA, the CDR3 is TGCAGTGCTCCTGCGAGGAGGGCCTACAATGAGCAGTTCTTC.

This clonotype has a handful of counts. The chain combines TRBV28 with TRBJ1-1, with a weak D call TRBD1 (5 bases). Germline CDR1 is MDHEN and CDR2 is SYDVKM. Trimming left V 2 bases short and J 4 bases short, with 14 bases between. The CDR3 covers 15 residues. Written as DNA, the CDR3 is TGTGCCAGCAGTTTAGGTGGCAGCGGGGGCACTGAAGCTTTCTTT. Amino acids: CASSLGGSGGTEAFF.

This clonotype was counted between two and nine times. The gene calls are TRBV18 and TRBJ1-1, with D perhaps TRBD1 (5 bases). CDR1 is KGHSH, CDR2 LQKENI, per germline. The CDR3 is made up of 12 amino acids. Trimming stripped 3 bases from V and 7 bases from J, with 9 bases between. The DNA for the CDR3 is TGTGCCAGCTCACCTTTGGGGGTTGAAGCTTTCTTT. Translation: CASSPLGVEAFF. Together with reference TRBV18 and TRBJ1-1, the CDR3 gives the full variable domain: NAGVMQNPRHLVRRRGQEARLRCSPMKGHSHVYWYRQLPEEGLKFMVYLQKENIIDESGMPKERFSAEFPKEGPSILRIQQVVRGDSAAYFCASSPLGVEAFFGQGTRLTVV.

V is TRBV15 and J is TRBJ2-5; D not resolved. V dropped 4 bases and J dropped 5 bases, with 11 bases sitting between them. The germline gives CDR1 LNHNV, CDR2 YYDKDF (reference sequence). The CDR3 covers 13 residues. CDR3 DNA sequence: TGTGCCACCAGCATAAATCGGCGGGAGACCCAGTACTTC. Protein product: CATSINRRETQYF. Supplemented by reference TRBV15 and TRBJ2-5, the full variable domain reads DAMVIQNPRYQVTQFGKPVTLSCSQTLNHNVMYWYQQKSSQAPKLLFHYYDKDFNNEADTPDNFQSRRPNTSFCFLDIRSPGLGDTAMYLCATSINRRETQYFGPGTRLLVL.

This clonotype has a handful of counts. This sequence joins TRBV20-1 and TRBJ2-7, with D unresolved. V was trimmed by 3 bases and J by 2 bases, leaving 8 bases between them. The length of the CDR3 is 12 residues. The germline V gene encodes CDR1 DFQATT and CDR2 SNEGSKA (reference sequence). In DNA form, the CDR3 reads TGCAGTGCTAGTATTATAGCCTACGAGCAGTACTTC. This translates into CSASIIAYEQYF.

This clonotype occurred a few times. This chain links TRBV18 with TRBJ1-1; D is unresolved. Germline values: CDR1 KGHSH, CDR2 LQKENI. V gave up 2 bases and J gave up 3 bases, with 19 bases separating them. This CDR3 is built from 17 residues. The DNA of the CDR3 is TGTGCCAGCTCACCAAGATTCCCAAAGGGAGGGTACACTGAAGCTTTCTTT. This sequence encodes CASSPRFPKGGYTEAFF.

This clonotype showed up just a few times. CDR3 protein: CASSPDGGGGTQYF. CDR3 nucleotide sequence: TGTGCCAGCAGTCCGGACGGAGGAGGGGGTACGCAGTATTTT. The chain is built from TRBV12-3 or TRBV12-4 and TRBJ2-3; D is perhaps TRBD1 or TRBD2 (6 bases each). The V end lost 5 bases, the J end lost 8 bases, and 17 bases lay between the germline ends. This CDR3 has 14 amino acids.

The CDR3 DNA reads TGCAGTGCTAAACACAGGGGGAGAGAGAGGAGCTCCTACAATGAGCAGTTCTTC. Translation: CSAKHRGRERSSYNEQFF. The chain carries TRBV20-1 and TRBJ2-1, with 8 bases matching TRBD1. The J segment lost 0 bases and the V segment lost 4 bases, leaving 14 bases of the junction unmatched. Looked up from germline, CDR1 is DFQATT and CDR2 is SNEGSKA (reference sequence). This CDR3 spans 18 amino acids.

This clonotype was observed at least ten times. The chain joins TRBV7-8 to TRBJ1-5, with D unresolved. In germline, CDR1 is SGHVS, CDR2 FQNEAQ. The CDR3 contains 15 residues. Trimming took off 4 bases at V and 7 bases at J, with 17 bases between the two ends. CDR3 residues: CASSSSHSPAQPQHF. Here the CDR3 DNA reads TGTGCCAGCAGCTCCTCTCATTCCCCCGCGCAGCCCCAGCATTTT.

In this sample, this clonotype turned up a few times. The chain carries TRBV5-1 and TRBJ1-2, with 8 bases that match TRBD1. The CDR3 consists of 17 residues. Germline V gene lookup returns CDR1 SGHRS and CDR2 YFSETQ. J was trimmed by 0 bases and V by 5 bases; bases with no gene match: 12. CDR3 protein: CASRVPDRERPNYGYTF. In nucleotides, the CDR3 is TGCGCCAGCAGAGTCCCGGACAGGGAGCGTCCTAACTATGGCTACACCTTC.

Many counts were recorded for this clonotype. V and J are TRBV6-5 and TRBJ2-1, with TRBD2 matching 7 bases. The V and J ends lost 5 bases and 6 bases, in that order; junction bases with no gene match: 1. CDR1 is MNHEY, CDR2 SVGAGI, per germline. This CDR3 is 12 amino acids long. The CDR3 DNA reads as TGTGCCAGCAGTCGGGGGGTCAATGAGCAGTTCTTC. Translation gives CASSRGVNEQFF.

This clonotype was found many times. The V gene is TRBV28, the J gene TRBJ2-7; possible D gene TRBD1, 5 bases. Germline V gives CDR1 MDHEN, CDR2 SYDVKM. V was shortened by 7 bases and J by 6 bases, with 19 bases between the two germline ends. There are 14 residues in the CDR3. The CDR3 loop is CASTPTATYSEQYF. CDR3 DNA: TGTGCCAGCACCCCGACAGCGACCTACTCCGAGCAGTACTTC.

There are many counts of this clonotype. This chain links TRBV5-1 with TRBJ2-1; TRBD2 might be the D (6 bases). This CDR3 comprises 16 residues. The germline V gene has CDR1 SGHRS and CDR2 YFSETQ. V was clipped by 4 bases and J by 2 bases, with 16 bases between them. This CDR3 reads CASSLGLWGAYNEQFF. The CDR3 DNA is TGCGCCAGCAGCCTGGGGCTGTGGGGGGCCTACAATGAGCAGTTCTTC.